The sample holds one count of the clone carrying this TCR beta chain. Original processing notes: Amplification of reference gene primers provided the estimated nucleated cell counts. Generated by immunoSEQ multiplex PCR, the TCRdb table keeps only in-frame clones and is missing some. That table gives V, J and clone size, and the DNA gave D and trimming. Among 250,000 to 350,000 clones listed, more than 70% were seen once. This sample is part of a study of blood T cell repertoires in COVID-19. This CDR3 has 16 amino acids. Trimming shortened V by 5 bases and J by 0 bases, and 16 bases separated the two germline ends. Germline assignment: CDR1 LNHDA and CDR2 SQIVND (reference sequence).

Sequencing was performed on peripheral blood. The TCR originated in a woman aged 45 to 65 who had recovered from COVID-19. The rearrangement links TRBV19 to TRBJ1-2, with unresolved D. As DNA, the CDR3 is TGTGCCAGTAGTCCTCAACATGGCGGCTCTAACTATGGCTACACCTTC. Protein product: CASSPQHGGSNYGYTF.